The rows below give T cell receptor beta chains drawn from one sample of a study of CD8+ T cells in alopecia areata. The table came from immunoSEQ multiplex PCR; TCRdb's copy has only in-frame clones and leaves some out. The sample includes over 150,000 clones, approximately 60% of them seen just once. Material: CD8+ T cells sorted from blood. Every receptor here comes from a human donor in good health. Each CDR3 is given with its conserved first and last residue. Fields, in order: J gene, clone size, V gene, D gene, CDR3 DNA, CDR3 protein. A D gene is named only where the DNA matches it firmly. Rows give clone size only sometimes, using once, few, many, or a class for an expanded clone.

>TRBJ2-7|few|TRBV11-2|.
TGTGCCAGCAGCTTAGGTCCTGCCTACGAGCAGTACTTC
CASSLGPAYEQYF
>TRBJ2-7|.|TRBV5-1|TRBD2
TGCGCCAGCAGCCCGGGGGGGGCTCTAACAGGCGAGCAGTACTTC
CASSPGGALTGEQYF
>TRBJ1-6|many|TRBV7-2|.
TGTGCCAGCAGCCCTACGAAAGGACTGAAACCATCACCCCTCCACTTT
CASSPTKGLKPSPLHF
>TRBJ2-5|.|TRBV6-5|.
TGTGCCAGCAGTTACTCGAAACCGCGGGGCGAGACCCAGTACTTC
CASSYSKPRGETQYF
>TRBJ1-5|.|TRBV9|TRBD1
TGTGCCAGCAGCCCGGGGACAGTCAATCAGCCCCAGCATTTT
CASSPGTVNQPQHF
>TRBJ2-5|few|TRBV4-2|.
TGTGCCAGCAGCCAAGATCTTCGCGAGACCCAGTACTTC
CASSQDLRETQYF
>TRBJ1-1|.|TRBV29-1|.
TGCAGCGTTTTAGGCAATAGACGGCGGAACACTGAAGCTTTCTTT
CSVLGNRRRNTEAFF
>TRBJ2-3|many|TRBV4-1|.
TGCGCCAGCAGCCAAGCTCTCCACCTAAGCACAGATACGCAGTATTTT
CASSQALHLSTDTQYF
>TRBJ2-1|few|TRBV15|TRBD2
TGTGCCACCAGATTAGCGGGGGGCCCGGACGAGCAGTTCTTC
CATRLAGGPDEQFF
>TRBJ2-5|.|TRBV23-1|.
TGCGCCAGACCGGAGAGCTCCAAGAGGGAGACCCAGTACTTC
CARPESSKRETQYF
>TRBJ1-2|few|TRBV27|TRBD1
TGTGCCAGCAGTTTCCAGGGGGCGGGTGGCTACACCTTC
CASSFQGAGGYTF
>TRBJ2-4|few|TRBV10-3|.
TGTGCCATCAGTGAAGGAACCCAAAACATTCAGTACTTC
CAISEGTQNIQYF
>TRBJ1-4|.|TRBV27|.
TGTGCCAGCAGTTTGGCTGTAGGGTATGAAAAACTGTTTTTT
CASSLAVGYEKLFF
>TRBJ1-2|.|TRBV4-1|TRBD1
TGCGCCAGCAGCCGAAGGGGGTTAACAGGGGCGGACTATGGCTACACCTTC
CASSRRGLTGADYGYTF
>TRBJ1-5|.|TRBV6-1|.
TGTGCCAGCAGTGAAGTTGGGGGAAGTCATCAGCCCCAGCATTTT
CASSEVGGSHQPQHF
>TRBJ2-7|.|TRBV5-1|.
TGCGCCAGCCAGCACTCAGGGCTGGACGAGCAGTACTTC
CASQHSGLDEQYF
>TRBJ1-6|few|TRBV5-5|TRBD1
TGTGCCAGCAGCCTGAACAGGGGTAATTCACCCCTCCACTTT
CASSLNRGNSPLHF
>TRBJ2-5|.|TRBV28|TRBD2
TGTGCCAGCAGTCCGCGGACTAGCGGGGGGCCAATACTACAAGAGACCCAGTACTTC
CASSPRTSGGPILQETQYF
>TRBJ1-1|.|TRBV13|.
TGTGCCAGCAGCTTGGGAGTCGCGGAGGCTTTCTTT
CASSLGVAEAFF
>TRBJ2-7|.|TRBV7-9|.
TGTGCCAGCAGCCCAATCAGGGGAACCTACGAGCAGTACTTC
CASSPIRGTYEQYF
>TRBJ2-7|.|TRBV25-1|.
TGTGCCAGCAGGGAACAGAGCTCCTACGAGCAGTACTTC
CASREQSSYEQYF
>TRBJ2-7|.|TRBV23-1|TRBD2
TGCGCCAACTCGGGGGGGGGCTCCTACGAGCAGTACTTC
CANSGGGSYEQYF
>TRBJ1-4|few|TRBV9|.
TGTGCCAGCAGCGTCGACTCAGGGTCGAGAAATGAAAAACTGTTTTTT
CASSVDSGSRNEKLFF
>TRBJ2-2|few|TRBV7-2|.
TGTGCCAGCCGCACGGGTGGGGGACAGAACACCGGGGAGCTGTTTTTT
CASRTGGGQNTGELFF
>TRBJ2-5|.|TRBV2|.
TGTGCCAGCAGTGGGGCAGAGGACCAAGAGACCCAGTACTTC
CASSGAEDQETQYF
>TRBJ2-7|.|TRBV4-1|.
TGCGCCAGCAGCCAAGACCAGGGGCTTAGGTACGAGCAGTACTTC
CASSQDQGLRYEQYF
>TRBJ1-1|.|TRBV29-1|TRBD1
TGCAGCGTTGACGACAGGGGCACTGAAGCTTTCTTT
CSVDDRGTEAFF
>TRBJ2-7|.|TRBV2|TRBD1
TGTGCCAGCAGCACCGGGACAGCTCCCTACGAGCAGTACTTC
CASSTGTAPYEQYF
>TRBJ2-7|.|TRBV15|.
TGTGCCACCAGCAAAAGACAGACTCCGTCCTACGAGCAGTACTTC
CATSKRQTPSYEQYF
>TRBJ2-2|.|TRBV29-1|.
TGCAGCGTTGGAGTCGCCGGGGAGCTGTTTTTT
CSVGVAGELFF
>TRBJ1-1|.|TRBV5-1|.
TGCGCCAGCGGGAAGGCTTTTACTGAAGCTTTCTTT
CASGKAFTEAFF
>TRBJ1-1|few|TRBV28|.
TGTGCCAGCAGTTTAGGCCTCCCGGACACTGAAGCTTTCTTT
CASSLGLPDTEAFF
>TRBJ2-7|few|TRBV10-3|TRBD1
TGTGCCATCAGACCCGACAGGGGTCCCTACGAGCAGTACTTC
CAIRPDRGPYEQYF
>TRBJ1-3|.|TRBV9|.
TGTGCCAGCAGTTTCGACGGGGCCTCTGGAAACACCATATATTTT
CASSFDGASGNTIYF
>TRBJ2-3|.|TRBV30|.
TGTGCCTGGAGTTGGTCTCCCCTAGGCACAGATACGCAGTATTTT
CAWSWSPLGTDTQYF
>TRBJ1-2|.|TRBV2|.
TGTGCCAGCCCTAGGCGGACTTGGGAGGGCTACACCTTC
CASPRRTWEGYTF
>TRBJ1-4|few|TRBV2|.
TGTGCCAGCAGAGGAGGCCGAGGCACTAATGAAAAACTGTTTTTT
CASRGGRGTNEKLFF
>TRBJ1-2|.|TRBV23-1|.
TGCGCCAGCAGTCAATCGATACGGAACTATGGCTACACCTTC
CASSQSIRNYGYTF
>TRBJ2-7|.|TRBV6-5|.
TGTGCCAGCAGTGAAGGCGGGATGAGCTACGAGCAGTACTTC
CASSEGGMSYEQYF
>TRBJ2-7|.|TRBV7-8|.
TGTGCCAGCAGCCACCCTTTCGGAGGGGACGAGCAGTACTTC
CASSHPFGGDEQYF
>TRBJ1-1|.|TRBV7-9|TRBD1
TGTGCCAGCAGTCAGGGGGGAACTGAAGCTTTCTTT
CASSQGGTEAFF
>TRBJ2-3|.|TRBV6-5|.
TGTGCCAGCAGCACCCTTCGGCGGGATACGCAGTATTTT
CASSTLRRDTQYF
>TRBJ2-7|.|TRBV7-6|TRBD1
TGTGCCAGCAGCCTGAGGACAGGGGGAACCTACGAGCAGTACTTC
CASSLRTGGTYEQYF
>TRBJ1-1|once|TRBV9|.
TGTGCCAGCAGCCCGCCGACAGAGATGAACACTGAAGCTTTCTTT
CASSPPTEMNTEAFF
>TRBJ2-7|.|TRBV27|.
TGTGCCAGCAGTATCGGGACTGGCTACGAGCAGTACTTC
CASSIGTGYEQYF
>TRBJ2-7|.|TRBV9|TRBD2
TGTGCCAGCAGCGTCTCCAGCGGGGCCTACGAGCAGTACTTC
CASSVSSGAYEQYF
>TRBJ2-7|few|TRBV7-2|.
TGTGCCAGCAGCTTACGGGCCAAGACGGACTACGAGCAGTACTTC
CASSLRAKTDYEQYF
>TRBJ2-7|.|TRBV27|.
TGTGCCAGCAGAACACAACAGGGATCCTACGAGCAGTACTTC
CASRTQQGSYEQYF
>TRBJ2-7|.|TRBV18|TRBD1
TGTGCCAGCTCATCCCGGGACAGGGACCCCTACGAGCAGTACTTC
CASSSRDRDPYEQYF
>TRBJ1-6|.|TRBV30|.
TGTGCCTGGAGTGTCGGGCAGGGGCACTCACCCCTCCACTTT
CAWSVGQGHSPLHF
>TRBJ2-1|few|TRBV7-2|TRBD1
TGTGCCAGCAGCCTCGGACAGGGTTGGAATGAGCAGTTCTTC
CASSLGQGWNEQFF